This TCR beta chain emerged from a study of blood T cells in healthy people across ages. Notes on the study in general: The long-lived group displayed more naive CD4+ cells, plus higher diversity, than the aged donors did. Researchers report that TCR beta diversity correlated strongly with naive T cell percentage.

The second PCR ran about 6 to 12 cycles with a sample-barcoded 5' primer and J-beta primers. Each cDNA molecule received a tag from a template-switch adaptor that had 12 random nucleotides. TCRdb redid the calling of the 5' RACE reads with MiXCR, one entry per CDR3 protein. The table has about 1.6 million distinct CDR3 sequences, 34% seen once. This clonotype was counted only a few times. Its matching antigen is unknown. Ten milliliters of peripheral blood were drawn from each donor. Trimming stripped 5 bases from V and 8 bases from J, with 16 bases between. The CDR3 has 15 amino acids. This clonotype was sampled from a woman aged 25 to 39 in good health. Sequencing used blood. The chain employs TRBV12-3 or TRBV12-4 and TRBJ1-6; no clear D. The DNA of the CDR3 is TGTGCCAGCAGTATTCGGGCCTCCGACTATTCACCCCTCCACTTT. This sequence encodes CASSIRASDYSPLHF.